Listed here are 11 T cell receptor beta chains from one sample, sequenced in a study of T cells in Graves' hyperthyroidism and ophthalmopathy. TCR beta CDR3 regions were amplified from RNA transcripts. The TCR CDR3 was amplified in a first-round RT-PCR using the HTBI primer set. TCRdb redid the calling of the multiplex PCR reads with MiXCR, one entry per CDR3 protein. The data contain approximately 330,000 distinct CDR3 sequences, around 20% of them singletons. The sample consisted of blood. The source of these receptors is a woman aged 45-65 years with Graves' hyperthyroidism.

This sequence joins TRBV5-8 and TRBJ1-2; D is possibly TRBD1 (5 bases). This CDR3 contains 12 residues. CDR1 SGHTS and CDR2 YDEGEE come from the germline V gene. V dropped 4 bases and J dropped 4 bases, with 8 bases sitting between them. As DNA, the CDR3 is TGTGCCAGCAGCGGGGACGTCTATGGCTACACCTTC. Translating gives CASSGDVYGYTF.

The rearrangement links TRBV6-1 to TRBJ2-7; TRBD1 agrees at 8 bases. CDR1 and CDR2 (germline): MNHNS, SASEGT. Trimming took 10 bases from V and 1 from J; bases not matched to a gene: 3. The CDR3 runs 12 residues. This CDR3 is CANGQGSYEQYF. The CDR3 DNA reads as TGTGCCAACGGACAGGGATCCTACGAGCAGTACTTC.

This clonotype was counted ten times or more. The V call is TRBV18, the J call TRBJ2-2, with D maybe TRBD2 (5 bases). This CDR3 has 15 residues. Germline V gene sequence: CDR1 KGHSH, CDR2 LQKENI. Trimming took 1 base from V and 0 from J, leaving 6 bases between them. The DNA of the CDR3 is TGTGCCAGCTCACCACGAGGGACGAACACCGGGGAGCTGTTTTTT. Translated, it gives CASSPRGTNTGELFF.

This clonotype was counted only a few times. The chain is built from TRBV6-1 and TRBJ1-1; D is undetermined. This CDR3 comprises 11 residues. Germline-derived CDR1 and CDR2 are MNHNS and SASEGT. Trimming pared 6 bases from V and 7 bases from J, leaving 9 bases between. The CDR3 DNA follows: TGTGCCAGCAGGACCTCCGATGAAGCTTTCTTT. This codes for CASRTSDEAFF.

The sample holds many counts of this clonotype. The DNA of the CDR3 is TGTGCCAGCAGTTTGGAGACAGGGTACTATAGCAATCAGCCCCAGCATTTT. Its protein is CASSLETGYYSNQPQHF. This chain connects TRBV12-3 or TRBV12-4 to TRBJ1-5; TRBD1 agrees at 7 bases. V was pared by 3 bases and J by 0 bases, with 8 bases of the junction left unmatched. The CDR3 has 17 residues.

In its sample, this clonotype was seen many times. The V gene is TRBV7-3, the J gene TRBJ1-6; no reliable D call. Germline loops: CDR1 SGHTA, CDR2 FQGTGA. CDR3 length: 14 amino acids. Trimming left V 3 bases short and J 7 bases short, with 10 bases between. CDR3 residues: CASSFTSVNSPLHF. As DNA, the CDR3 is TGTGCCAGCAGCTTCACTTCGGTCAATTCACCCCTCCACTTT.

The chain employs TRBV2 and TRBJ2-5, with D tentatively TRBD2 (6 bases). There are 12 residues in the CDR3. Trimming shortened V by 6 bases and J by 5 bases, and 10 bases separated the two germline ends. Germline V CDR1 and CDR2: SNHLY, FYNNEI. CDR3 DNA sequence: TGTGCCAGCAGCACTAGCTTTGAGACCCAGTACTTC. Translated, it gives CASSTSFETQYF.

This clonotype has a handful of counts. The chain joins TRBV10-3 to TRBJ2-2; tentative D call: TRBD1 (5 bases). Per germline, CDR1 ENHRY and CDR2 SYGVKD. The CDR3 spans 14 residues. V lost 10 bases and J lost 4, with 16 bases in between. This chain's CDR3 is CATLRIDSTGELFF. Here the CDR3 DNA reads TGTGCCACCTTAAGGATCGACAGCACCGGGGAGCTGTTTTTT.

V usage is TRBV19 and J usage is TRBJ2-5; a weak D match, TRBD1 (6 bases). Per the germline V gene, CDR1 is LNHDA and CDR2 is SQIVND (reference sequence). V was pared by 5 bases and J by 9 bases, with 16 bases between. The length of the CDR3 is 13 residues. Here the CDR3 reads CASSGTPLGAQYF. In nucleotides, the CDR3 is TGTGCCAGTAGTGGGACACCACTAGGGGCCCAGTACTTC.

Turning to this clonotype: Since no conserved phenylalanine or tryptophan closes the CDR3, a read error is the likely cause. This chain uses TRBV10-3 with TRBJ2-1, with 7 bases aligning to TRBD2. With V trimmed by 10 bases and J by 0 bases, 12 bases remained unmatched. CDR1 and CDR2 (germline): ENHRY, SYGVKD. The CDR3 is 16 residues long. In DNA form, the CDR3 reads TGTGCCACGCGGGACTATAATATAATCTCCTACAATGAGCAGTTCCTC. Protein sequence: CATRDYNIISYNEQFL.

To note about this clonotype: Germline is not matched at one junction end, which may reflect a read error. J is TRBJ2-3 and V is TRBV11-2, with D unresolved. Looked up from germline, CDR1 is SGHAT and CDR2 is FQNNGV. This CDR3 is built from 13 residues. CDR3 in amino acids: CASSLAATDTQYF. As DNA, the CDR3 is TGTGCCAGCAGCTTAGCGGCCACAGATACGCAGTACTTT.